This T cell receptor (beta chain) was found in a study of T cell responses to AZD1222 COVID-19 vaccine. The data were produced by immunoSEQ multiplex PCR, yet TCRdb's version contains in-frame clones alone and is incomplete. The sample lists over 140,000 clones; roughly 92% were seen once. This clone was seen a single time. The antigen is undetermined. This CDR3 spans 16 amino acids. Germline V gene sequence: CDR1 LNHDA, CDR2 SQIVND (reference sequence). V was shortened by 1 base and J by 0 bases, with 12 bases between the two germline ends. Overall study findings and caveats: Dominant CD4 TCR responses targeted spike regions 160-218 and 743-854. Clonal diversity was possibly underestimated, and white British individuals and females predominated among donors.

This TCR was sampled from an adult who received the AZD1222 COVID-19 vaccine. The material was peripheral blood, obtained 28 days after the second AZD1222 dose. This chain joins TRBV19 and TRBJ1-1; TRBD1 might be the D (6 bases). The CDR3 DNA follows: TGTGCCAGTAGTATAGCGGGGGCCGGGATGAACACTGAAGCTTTCTTT. It codes for CASSIAGAGMNTEAFF.